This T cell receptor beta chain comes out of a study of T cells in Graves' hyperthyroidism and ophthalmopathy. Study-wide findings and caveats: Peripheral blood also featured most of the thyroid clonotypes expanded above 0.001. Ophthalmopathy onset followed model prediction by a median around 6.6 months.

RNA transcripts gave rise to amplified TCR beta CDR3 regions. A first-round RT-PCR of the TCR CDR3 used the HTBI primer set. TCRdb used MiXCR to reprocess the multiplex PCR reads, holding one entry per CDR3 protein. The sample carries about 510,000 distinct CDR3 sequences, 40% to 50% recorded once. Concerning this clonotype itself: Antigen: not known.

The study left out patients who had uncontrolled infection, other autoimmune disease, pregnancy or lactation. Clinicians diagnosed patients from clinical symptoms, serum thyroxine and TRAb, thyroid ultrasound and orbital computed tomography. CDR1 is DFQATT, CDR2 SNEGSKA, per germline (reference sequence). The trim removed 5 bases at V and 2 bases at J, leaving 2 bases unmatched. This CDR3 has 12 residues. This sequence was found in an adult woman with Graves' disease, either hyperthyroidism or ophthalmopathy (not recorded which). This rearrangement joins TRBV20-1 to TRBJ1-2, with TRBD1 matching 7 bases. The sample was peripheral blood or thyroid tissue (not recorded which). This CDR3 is CSAWDSNYGYTF. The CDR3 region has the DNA TGCAGTGCTTGGGACAGCAACTATGGCTACACCTTC.